The source of this T cell receptor beta chain is a study of T-cell memory formation after mild COVID-19. On the study more broadly: Across donors, TCR clusters were largely donor specific.

This CDR3 has 15 residues. Per the germline V gene, CDR1 is SGHTA and CDR2 is FQGNSA. Trimming cost V 5 bases and J 7 bases, with 20 bases left between them. Findings of the study overall: CD4+ bias marked clones expanding day 15 to 37, unlike balanced contracting clones.

5'RACE primed at constant segments yielded TCR alpha and TCR beta cDNA libraries bearing sample barcodes and UMIs. Each CDR3 protein gets one entry after TCRdb re-called the 5' RACE reads with MiXCR. The data contain approximately 300,000 distinct CDR3 sequences, about 16% of them singletons. This clonotype was recorded at least ten times. Its antigen is currently unknown. This clonotype was sampled from a man aged 18 to 29 who had mild COVID-19 (a few samples of this study predate the infection). Cell type and time point are not known. V usage is TRBV7-2 and J usage is TRBJ1-2; TRBD1 is a possible D gene (6 bases). The sample was PBMCs or a T cell subset sorted from them (not recorded which). The CDR3 sequence: CASSLPGTGLRGYTF. The DNA for the CDR3 is TGTGCCAGCAGCCTACCCGGTACAGGGTTACGTGGCTACACCTTC.